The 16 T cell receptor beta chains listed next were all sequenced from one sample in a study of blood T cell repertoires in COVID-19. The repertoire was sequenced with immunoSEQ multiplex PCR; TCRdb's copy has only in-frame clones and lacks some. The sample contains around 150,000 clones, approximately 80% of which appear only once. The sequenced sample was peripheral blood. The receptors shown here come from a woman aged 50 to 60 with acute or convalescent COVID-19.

CDR3 region: CASSLGTAPDTQYF. The DNA for the CDR3 is TGCGCCAGCAGCCTTGGGACAGCTCCAGATACGCAGTATTTT. This chain connects TRBV5-1 to TRBJ2-3; TRBD1 aligns across 7 bases. Germline trimming cut 4 bases from V and 4 bases from J; bases unmatched to any gene: 6. Germline V gene data show CDR1 as SGHRS and CDR2 as YFSETQ. The CDR3 has 14 amino acids.

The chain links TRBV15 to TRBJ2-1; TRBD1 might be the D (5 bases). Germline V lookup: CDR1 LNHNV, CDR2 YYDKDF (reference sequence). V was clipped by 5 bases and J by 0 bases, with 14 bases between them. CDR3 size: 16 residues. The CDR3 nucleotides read TGTGCCACCAGCCCCCACGACAGAAGCTCCTACAATGAGCAGTTCTTC. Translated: CATSPHDRSSYNEQFF. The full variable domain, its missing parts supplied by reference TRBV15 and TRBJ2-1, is DAMVIQNPRYQVTQFGKPVTLSCSQTLNHNVMYWYQQKSSQAPKLLFHYYDKDFNNEADTPDNFQSRRPNTSFCFLDIRSPGLGDTAMYLCATSPHDRSSYNEQFFGPGTRLTVL.

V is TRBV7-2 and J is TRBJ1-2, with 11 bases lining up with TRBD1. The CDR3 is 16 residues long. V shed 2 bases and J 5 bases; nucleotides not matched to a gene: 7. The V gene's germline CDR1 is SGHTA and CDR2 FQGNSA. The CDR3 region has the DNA TGTGCCAGCAGCTTAAGCCCGGGACAGGGGGGGTATGGCTACACCTTC. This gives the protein CASSLSPGQGGYGYTF. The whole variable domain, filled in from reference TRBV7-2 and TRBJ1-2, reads GAGVSQSPSNKVTEKGKDVELRCDPISGHTALYWYRQSLGQGLEFLIYFQGNSAPDKSGLPSDRFSAERTGGSVSTLTIQRTQQEDSAVYLCASSLSPGQGGYGYTFGSGTRLTVV.

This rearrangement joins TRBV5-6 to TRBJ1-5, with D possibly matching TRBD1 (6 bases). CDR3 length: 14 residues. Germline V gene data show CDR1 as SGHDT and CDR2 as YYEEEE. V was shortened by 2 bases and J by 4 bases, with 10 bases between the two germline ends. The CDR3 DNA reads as TGTGCCAGCAGCTTCGGACAGCAGAATCAGCCCCAGCATTTT. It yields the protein CASSFGQQNQPQHF.

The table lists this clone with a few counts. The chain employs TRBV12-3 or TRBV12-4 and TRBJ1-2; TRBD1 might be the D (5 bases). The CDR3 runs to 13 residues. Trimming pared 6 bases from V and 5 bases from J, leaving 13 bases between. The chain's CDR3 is CASSQGAGYGYTF. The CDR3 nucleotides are TGTGCCAGCAGCCAGGGCGCCGGGTATGGCTACACCTTC.

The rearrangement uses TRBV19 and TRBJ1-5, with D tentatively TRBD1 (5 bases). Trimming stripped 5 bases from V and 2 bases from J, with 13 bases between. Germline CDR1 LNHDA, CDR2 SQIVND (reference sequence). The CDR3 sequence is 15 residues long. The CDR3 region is CASSPQGGGNQPQHF. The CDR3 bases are TGTGCCAGTAGTCCCCAGGGTGGAGGCAATCAGCCCCAGCATTTT.

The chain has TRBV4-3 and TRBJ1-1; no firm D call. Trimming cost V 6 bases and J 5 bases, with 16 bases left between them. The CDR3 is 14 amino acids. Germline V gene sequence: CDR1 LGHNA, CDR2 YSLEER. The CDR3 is CASRQSFSGTEAFF. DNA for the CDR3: TGCGCCAGCAGACAAAGCTTCAGCGGGACTGAAGCTTTCTTT.

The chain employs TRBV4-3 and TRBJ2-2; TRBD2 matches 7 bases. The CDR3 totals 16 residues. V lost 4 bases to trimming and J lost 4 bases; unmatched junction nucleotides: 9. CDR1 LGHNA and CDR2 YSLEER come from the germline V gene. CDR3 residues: CASSPIGGGGTGELFF. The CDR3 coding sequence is TGCGCCAGCAGCCCTATAGGCGGGGGAGGCACCGGGGAGCTGTTTTTT.

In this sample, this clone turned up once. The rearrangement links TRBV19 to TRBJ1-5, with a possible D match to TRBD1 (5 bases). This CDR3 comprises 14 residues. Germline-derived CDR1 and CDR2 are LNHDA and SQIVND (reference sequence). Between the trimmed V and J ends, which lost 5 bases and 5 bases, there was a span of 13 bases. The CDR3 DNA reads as TGTGCCAGTAGTTTCACAGGCGGGGATCAGCCCCAGCATTTT. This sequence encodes CASSFTGGDQPQHF.

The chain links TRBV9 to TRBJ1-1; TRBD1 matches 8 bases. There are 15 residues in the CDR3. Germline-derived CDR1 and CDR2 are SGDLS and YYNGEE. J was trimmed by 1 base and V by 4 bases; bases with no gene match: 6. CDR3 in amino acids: CASSPRQGTNTEAFF. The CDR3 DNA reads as TGTGCCAGCAGCCCCCGACAGGGGACGAACACTGAAGCTTTCTTT.

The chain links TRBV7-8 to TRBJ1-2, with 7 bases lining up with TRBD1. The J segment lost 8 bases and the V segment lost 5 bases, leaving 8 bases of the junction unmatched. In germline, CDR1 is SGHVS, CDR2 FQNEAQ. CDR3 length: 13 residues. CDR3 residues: CASSQSQGEGYTF. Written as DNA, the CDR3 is TGTGCCAGCAGCCAATCTCAGGGGGAAGGCTACACCTTC.

The CDR3 DNA reads TGTGCCAGGGCGATTGGGAGGATCACAGATACGCAGTATTTT. This gives the protein CARAIGRITDTQYF. The chain uses TRBV21-1 and TRBJ2-3; TRBD2 is the table's D call and was not checked against the DNA. TRBV21-1 is assigned pseudogene status. The CDR3 consists of 14 residues.

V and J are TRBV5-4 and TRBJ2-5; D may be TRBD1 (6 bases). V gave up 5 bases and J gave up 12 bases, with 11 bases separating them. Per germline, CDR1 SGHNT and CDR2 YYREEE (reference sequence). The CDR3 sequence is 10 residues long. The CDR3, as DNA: TGTGCCAGCAGAGCAGGGGTGGAGTACTTC. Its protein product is CASRAGVEYF.

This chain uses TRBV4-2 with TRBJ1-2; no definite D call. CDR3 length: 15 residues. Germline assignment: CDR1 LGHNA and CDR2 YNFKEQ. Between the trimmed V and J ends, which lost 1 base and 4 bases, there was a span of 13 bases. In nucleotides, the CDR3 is TGTGCCAGCAGCCAAGCCGGGCGGGGATCCTATGGCTACACCTTC. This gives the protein CASSQAGRGSYGYTF.

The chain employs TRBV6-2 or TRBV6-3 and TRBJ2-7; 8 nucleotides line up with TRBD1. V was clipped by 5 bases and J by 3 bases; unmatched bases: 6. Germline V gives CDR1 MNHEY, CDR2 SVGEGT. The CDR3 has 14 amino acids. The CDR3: CASSPWTGLYEQYF. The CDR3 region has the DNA TGTGCCAGCAGTCCCTGGACAGGGCTCTACGAGCAGTACTTC.

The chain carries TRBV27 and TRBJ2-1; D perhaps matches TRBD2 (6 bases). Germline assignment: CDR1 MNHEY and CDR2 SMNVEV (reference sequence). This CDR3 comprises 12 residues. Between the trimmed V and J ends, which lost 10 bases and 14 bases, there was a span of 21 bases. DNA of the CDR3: TGTGCCATACGGGGGTACCAGCCTCGGAAGTTCTTC. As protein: CAIRGYQPRKFF.